This T cell receptor beta chain was sequenced for a study of blood T cell repertoires in COVID-19. About the study: COVID-19 samples collected from the United States, Italy and Spain covered acute and convalescent phases.

Germline values: CDR1 LNHDA, CDR2 SQIVND (reference sequence). This CDR3 is built from 14 residues. Trimming cost V 3 bases and J 4 bases, with 12 bases left between them. Per the original methods: Amplification of reference gene primers was used by the study to estimate nucleated cell counts. Method: immunoSEQ multiplex PCR; TCRdb's copy keeps in-frame clones and lacks some. Clonal size and the V and J genes are those of that table, whereas D and trimming came from the DNA. The sample lists 250,000 or so clones, around 86% seen once, with roughly an eighth in the top ten. The sample comprised peripheral blood. The chain recombines TRBV19 with TRBJ1-2; no definite D call. The clonotype originates from a man aged 80 or over with acute or convalescent COVID-19. The CDR3 sequence is CASSIDKRFYGYTF. The CDR3 bases are TGTGCCAGTAGTATCGATAAGCGTTTCTATGGCTACACCTTC.